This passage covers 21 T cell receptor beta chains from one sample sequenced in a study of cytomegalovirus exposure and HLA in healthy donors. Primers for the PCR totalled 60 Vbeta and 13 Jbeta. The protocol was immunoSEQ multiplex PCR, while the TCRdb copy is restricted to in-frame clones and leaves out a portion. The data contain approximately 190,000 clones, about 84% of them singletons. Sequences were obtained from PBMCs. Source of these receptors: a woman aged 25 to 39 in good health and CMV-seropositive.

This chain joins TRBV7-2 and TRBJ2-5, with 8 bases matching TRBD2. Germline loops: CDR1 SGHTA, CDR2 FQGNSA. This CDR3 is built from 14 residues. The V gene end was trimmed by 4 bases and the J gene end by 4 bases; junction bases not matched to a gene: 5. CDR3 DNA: TGTGCCAGCAGCTCCAGCCTAGCGGGAGAGACCCAGTACTTC. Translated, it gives CASSSSLAGETQYF.

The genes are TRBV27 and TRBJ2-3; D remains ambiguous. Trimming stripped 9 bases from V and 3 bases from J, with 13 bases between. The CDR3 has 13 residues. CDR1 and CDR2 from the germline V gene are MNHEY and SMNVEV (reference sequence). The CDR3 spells CASSTWATDTQYF. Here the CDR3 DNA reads TGTGCCAGTTCTACTTGGGCGACAGATACGCAGTATTTT.

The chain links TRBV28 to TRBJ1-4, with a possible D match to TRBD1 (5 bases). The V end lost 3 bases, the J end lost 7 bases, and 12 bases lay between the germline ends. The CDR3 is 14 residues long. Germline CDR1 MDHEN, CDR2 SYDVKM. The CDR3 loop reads CASSFTGEGEKLFF. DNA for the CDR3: TGTGCCAGCAGTTTCACGGGGGAGGGTGAAAAACTGTTTTTT.

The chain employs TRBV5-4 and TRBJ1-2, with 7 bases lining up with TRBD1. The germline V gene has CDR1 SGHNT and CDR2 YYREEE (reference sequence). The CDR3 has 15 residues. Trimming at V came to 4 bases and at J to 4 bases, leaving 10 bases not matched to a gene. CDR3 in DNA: TGTGCCAGCAGCATTTCCGGGACAGCCCTCTATGGCTACACCTTC. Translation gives CASSISGTALYGYTF.

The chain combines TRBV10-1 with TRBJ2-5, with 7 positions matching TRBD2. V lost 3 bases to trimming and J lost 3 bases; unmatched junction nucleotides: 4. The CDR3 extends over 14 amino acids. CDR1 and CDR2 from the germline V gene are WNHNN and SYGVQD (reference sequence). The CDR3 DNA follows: TGCGCCAGCAGTGATGGGAGGGTTGAAGAGACCCAGTACTTC. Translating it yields CASSDGRVEETQYF.

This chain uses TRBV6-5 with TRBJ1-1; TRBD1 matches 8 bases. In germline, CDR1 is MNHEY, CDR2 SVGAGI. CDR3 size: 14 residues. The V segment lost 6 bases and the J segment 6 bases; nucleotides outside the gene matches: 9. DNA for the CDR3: TGTGCCAGCAGGAAGGGACAGGAAACCTCTGAAGCTTTCTTT. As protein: CASRKGQETSEAFF.

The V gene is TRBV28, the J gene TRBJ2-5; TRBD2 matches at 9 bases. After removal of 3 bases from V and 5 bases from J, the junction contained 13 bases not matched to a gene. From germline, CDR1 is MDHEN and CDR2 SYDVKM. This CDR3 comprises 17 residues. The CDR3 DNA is TGTGCCAGCAGTTTGGTTAGCGGGGGCCCTACTTCGGAGACCCAGTACTTC. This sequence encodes CASSLVSGGPTSETQYF.

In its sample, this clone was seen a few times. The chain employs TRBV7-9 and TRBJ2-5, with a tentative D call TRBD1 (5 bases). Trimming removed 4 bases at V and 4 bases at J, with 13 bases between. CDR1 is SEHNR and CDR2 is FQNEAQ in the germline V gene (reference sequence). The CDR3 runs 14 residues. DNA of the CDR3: TGTGCCAGCAGCTCAAGTGACAGAGGAGAGACCCAGTACTTC. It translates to CASSSSDRGETQYF.

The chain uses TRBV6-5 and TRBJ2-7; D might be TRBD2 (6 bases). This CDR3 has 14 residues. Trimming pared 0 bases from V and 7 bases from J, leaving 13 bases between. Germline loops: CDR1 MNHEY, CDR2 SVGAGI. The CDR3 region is CASSYSGGIGEQYF. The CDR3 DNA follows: TGTGCCAGCAGTTACTCAGGAGGGATAGGGGAGCAGTACTTC.

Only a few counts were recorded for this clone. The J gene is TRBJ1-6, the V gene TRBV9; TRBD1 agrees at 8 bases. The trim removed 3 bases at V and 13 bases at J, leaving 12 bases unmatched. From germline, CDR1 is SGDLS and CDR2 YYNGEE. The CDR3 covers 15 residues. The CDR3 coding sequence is TGTGCCAGCAGCGGGGGGGGCCAGGGGGCAGGGCCCCTCCACTTT. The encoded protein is CASSGGGQGAGPLHF.

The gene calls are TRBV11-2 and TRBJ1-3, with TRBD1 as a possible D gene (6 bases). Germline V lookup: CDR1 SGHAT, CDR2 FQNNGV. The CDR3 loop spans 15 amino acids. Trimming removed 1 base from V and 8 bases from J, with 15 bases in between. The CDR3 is CASSLGTATIDTIYF. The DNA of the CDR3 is TGTGCCAGCAGCTTAGGGACAGCAACTATCGACACCATATATTTT.

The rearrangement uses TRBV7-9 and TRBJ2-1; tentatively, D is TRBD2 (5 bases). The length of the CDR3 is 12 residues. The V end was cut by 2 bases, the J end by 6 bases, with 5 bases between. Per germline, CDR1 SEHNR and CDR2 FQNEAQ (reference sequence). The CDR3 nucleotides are TGTGCCAGCAGCTTACTAGCCAATGAGCAGTTCTTC. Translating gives CASSLLANEQFF.

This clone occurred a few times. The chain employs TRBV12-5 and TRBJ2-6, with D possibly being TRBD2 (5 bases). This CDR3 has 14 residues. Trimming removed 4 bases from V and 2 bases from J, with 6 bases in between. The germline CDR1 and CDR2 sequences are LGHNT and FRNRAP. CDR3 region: CASGSGTGANVLTF. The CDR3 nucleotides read TGTGCTAGTGGTTCGGGGACTGGGGCCAACGTCCTGACTTTC.

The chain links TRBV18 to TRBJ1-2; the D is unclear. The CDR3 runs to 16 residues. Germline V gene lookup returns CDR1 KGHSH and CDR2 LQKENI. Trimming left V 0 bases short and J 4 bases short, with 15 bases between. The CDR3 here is CASSPPNSDRSYGYTF. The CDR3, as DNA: TGTGCCAGCTCACCACCGAACTCTGACCGGAGCTATGGCTACACCTTC.

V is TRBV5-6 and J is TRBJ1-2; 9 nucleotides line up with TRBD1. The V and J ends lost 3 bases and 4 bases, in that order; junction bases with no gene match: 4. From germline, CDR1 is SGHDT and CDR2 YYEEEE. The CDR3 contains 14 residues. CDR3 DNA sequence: TGTGCCAGCAGCTCCGGACAGGGGATCTATGGCTACACCTTC. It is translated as CASSSGQGIYGYTF.

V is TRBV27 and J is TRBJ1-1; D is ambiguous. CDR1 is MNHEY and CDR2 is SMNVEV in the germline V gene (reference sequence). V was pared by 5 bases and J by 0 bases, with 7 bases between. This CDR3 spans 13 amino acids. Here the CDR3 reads CASSPTVNTEAFF. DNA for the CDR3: TGTGCCAGCAGTCCAACAGTGAACACTGAAGCTTTCTTT.

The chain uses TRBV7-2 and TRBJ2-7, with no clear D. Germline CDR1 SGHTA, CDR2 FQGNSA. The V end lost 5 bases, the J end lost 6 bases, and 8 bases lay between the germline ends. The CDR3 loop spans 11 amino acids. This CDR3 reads CASSALSEQYF. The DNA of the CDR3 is TGTGCCAGCAGCGCCCTATCCGAGCAGTACTTC.

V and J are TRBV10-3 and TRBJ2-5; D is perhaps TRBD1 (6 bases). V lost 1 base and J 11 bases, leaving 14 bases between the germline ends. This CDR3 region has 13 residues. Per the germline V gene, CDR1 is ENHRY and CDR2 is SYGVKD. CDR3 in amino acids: CAISEYRTVEQYF. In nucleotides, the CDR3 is TGTGCCATCAGTGAGTACAGGACAGTAGAACAGTACTTC.

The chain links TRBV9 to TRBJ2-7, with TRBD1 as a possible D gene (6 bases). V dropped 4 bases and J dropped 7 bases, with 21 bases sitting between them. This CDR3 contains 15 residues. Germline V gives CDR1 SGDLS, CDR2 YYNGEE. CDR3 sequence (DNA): TGTGCCAGCAGCTCTCAGGACAGCCCAGTGAGGGAGCAGTACTTC. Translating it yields CASSSQDSPVREQYF.

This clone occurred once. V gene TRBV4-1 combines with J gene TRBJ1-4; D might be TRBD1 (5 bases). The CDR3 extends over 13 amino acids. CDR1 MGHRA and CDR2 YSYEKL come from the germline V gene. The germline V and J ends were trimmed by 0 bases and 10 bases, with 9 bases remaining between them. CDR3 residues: CASSQERQGKLFF. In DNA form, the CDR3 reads TGCGCCAGCAGCCAAGAGCGCCAGGGAAAACTGTTTTTT.

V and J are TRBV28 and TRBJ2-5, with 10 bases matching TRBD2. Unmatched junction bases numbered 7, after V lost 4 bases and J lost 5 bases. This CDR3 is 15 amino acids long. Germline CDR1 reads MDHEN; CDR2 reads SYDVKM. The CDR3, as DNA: TGTGCCAGCAGTTCGCTAGCGGGAGAGAGGGAGACCCAGTACTTC. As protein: CASSSLAGERETQYF.